This T cell receptor beta chain comes out of a study of shared clonotypes between healthy human individuals. The table came from immunoSEQ multiplex PCR; TCRdb's copy has only in-frame clones and leaves some out. The sample holds 730,000 or so clones, roughly 78% seen once. The receptor was derived from a woman in her twenties or thirties in good health. The sample was memory CD4+ T cells sorted from blood. Regarding subset: CD45RA-negative fraction.

The CDR3 nucleotides read TGTGCCAGCAGTGAACTGCACACCGGGGAGCTGTTTTTT. Its protein is CASSELHTGELFF. This rearrangement joins TRBV6-1 to TRBJ2-2; D uncertain. Trimming removed 2 bases at V and 3 bases at J, with 4 bases between. The CDR3 runs 13 residues. The germline V gene has CDR1 MNHNS and CDR2 SASEGT.